The 22 T cell receptor beta chains below were found in one sample sequenced in a study of CD8 T cells in ankylosing spondylitis. The study's findings and limits: Seemingly distinctive of ankylosing spondylitis blood was a TCR beta motif formed by eight highly homologous variants.

A single record per CDR3 protein comes from TCRdb applying MiXCR to the 5' RACE reads. The sample consists of 100,000 to 150,000 distinct CDR3 sequences, more than 15% of them appearing once. Their specific antigens are unknown. Sequencing was performed on blood, either unsorted or a sorted T cell fraction (not recorded which). These receptors all come from a male donor with ankylosing spondylitis.

The CDR3 here is CASSGGTAGNQPQHF. The CDR3 coding sequence is TGTGCCAGCAGTGGAGGGACAGCCGGCAATCAGCCCCAGCATTTT. The J gene is TRBJ1-5, the V gene TRBV27, with 7 nucleotides matching TRBD1. With V trimmed by 5 bases and J by 2 bases, 6 bases remained unmatched. Looked up from germline, CDR1 is MNHEY and CDR2 is SMNVEV (reference sequence). This CDR3 contains 15 residues.

This rearrangement joins TRBV6-2 or TRBV6-3 to TRBJ2-1, with 14 bases fitting TRBD2. J gave up 7 bases and V 0 bases, and 17 bases lay outside the gene matches. Germline assignment: CDR1 MNHEY and CDR2 SVGEGT. This CDR3 spans 21 amino acids. The DNA for the CDR3 is TGTGCCAGCAGTTACTCTAATCCGGGACTAGCGGGAGTTAGATTATGGAATGAGCAGTTCTTC. Translating gives CASSYSNPGLAGVRLWNEQFF.

The sample holds a few counts of this clonotype. The chain's CDR3 is CASSEGQSSYNEQFF. CDR3 nucleotide sequence: TGTGCCAGCAGTGAAGGGCAGAGCTCCTACAATGAGCAGTTCTTC. J is TRBJ2-1 and V is TRBV2; no reliable D call. The ends were cut back, 1 base at V and 0 bases at J, with 7 bases in the middle. Germline CDR1 is SNHLY and CDR2 is FYNNEI. The CDR3 is 15 residues long. Supplemented by reference TRBV2 and TRBJ2-1, the full variable domain reads EPEVTQTPSHQVTQMGQEVILRCVPISNHLYFYWYRQILGQKVEFLVSFYNNEISEKSEIFDDQFSVERPDGSNFTLKIRSTKLEDSAMYFCASSEGQSSYNEQFFGPGTRLTVL.

Regarding this clonotype: Mismatch with germline at one junction end may stem from a read error. The V call is TRBV19, the J call TRBJ2-1; tentatively, D is TRBD2 (6 bases). Germline V gives CDR1 LNHDA, CDR2 SQIVND (reference sequence). The CDR3 runs to 14 residues. The CDR3 is CASSISLAYNEQFF. In DNA, the CDR3 is TGTGCCAGCAGTATTTCACTAGCTTACAATGAGCAGTTCTTC.

This chain links TRBV6-2 or TRBV6-3 with TRBJ2-1; tentative D call: TRBD1 (5 bases). Deletions cut 6 bases from V and 3 bases from J, with 12 bases between. The CDR3 spans 14 residues. CDR1 is MNHEY, CDR2 SVGEGT, per germline. CDR3 amino acids: CASRPWTLYNEQFF. The CDR3 DNA reads TGTGCCAGCAGACCCTGGACACTCTACAATGAGCAGTTCTTC.

A few counts support this clonotype. The gene calls are TRBV20-1 and TRBJ2-7; 8 bases map to TRBD2. The CDR3 consists of 12 residues. Germline CDR1 DFQATT, CDR2 SNEGSKA (reference sequence). The trim removed 4 bases at V and 3 bases at J, leaving 2 bases unmatched. CDR3 sequence: CSAMSGSYEQYF. CDR3 DNA: TGCAGTGCTATGAGCGGGAGCTACGAGCAGTACTTC.

This chain links TRBV6-5 with TRBJ1-1; maybe TRBD1 (5 bases). The ends were cut back, 0 bases at V and 0 bases at J, with 11 bases in the middle. The CDR3 length is 16 residues. Germline values: CDR1 MNHEY, CDR2 SVGAGI. The CDR3 reads CASSYSTTGLNTEAFF. DNA for the CDR3: TGTGCCAGCAGTTACTCGACAACAGGACTGAACACTGAAGCTTTCTTT.

This clonotype was counted only a few times. The gene calls are TRBV29-1 and TRBJ2-7; the D is unclear. V gave up 0 bases and J gave up 4 bases, with 10 bases separating them. Germline V gene lookup returns CDR1 SQVTM and CDR2 ANQGSEA. The CDR3 spans 13 residues. CDR3 sequence: CSVEDNTRYEQYF. Here the CDR3 DNA reads TGCAGCGTTGAAGATAACACTCGGTACGAGCAGTACTTC.

This clonotype came up a few times. This chain joins TRBV3-1 and TRBJ2-7; TRBD2 aligns across 12 bases. The germline CDR1 and CDR2 sequences are LGHDT and YNNKEL (reference sequence). The CDR3 totals 15 residues. The trim removed 5 bases at V and 4 bases at J, leaving 6 bases unmatched. The CDR3 sequence is CASSARLAGVYEQYF. DNA for the CDR3: TGTGCCAGCAGCGCCCGACTAGCGGGAGTGTACGAGCAGTACTTC.

This clonotype was detected a few times. This chain uses TRBV6-2 or TRBV6-3 with TRBJ2-4; D might be TRBD1 or TRBD2, each matching 6 bases. Germline CDR1 reads MNHEY; CDR2 reads SVGEGT. The V gene lost 7 bases and the J gene lost 6 bases, with 22 bases spanning the gap. The CDR3 runs 16 residues. The CDR3 DNA reads TGTGCCAGCAATACCCAAGGGGGAGGTGGCGCAAACATTCAGTACTTC. It translates to CASNTQGGGGANIQYF.

The DNA for the CDR3 is TGTGCCAGCAAAAGACCGAACACTGAAGCTTTCTTT. Protein product: CASKRPNTEAFF. V gene TRBV27 combines with J gene TRBJ1-1; no reliable D call. CDR3 length equals 12 residues. From germline, CDR1 is MNHEY and CDR2 SMNVEV (reference sequence). Trimming took off 7 bases at V and 1 base at J, with 7 bases between the two ends.

This clonotype was seen a handful of times. The chain has TRBV29-1 and TRBJ1-2; 8 bases match TRBD1. Germline CDR1 is SQVTM and CDR2 is ANQGSEA. V shed 1 base and J 9 bases; nucleotides not matched to a gene: 4. The CDR3 extends over 12 amino acids. The DNA of the CDR3 is TGCAGCGTTGAAGGGACAGGGCGTAGCTACACCTTC. Translating it yields CSVEGTGRSYTF.

This clonotype was seen more than once but under ten times. V and J are TRBV20-1 and TRBJ1-5, with D unresolved. Trimming removed 1 base at V and 6 bases at J, with 7 bases between. Germline V gene sequence: CDR1 DFQATT, CDR2 SNEGSKA (reference sequence). CDR3 length: 12 amino acids. CDR3 coding DNA: TGCAGTGCTAGAGTGGAGGGTCAGCCCCAGCATTTT. As protein: CSARVEGQPQHF.

J is TRBJ1-6 and V is TRBV7-9; D is undetermined. V was pared by 1 base and J by 12 bases, with 10 bases between. The germline CDR1 and CDR2 sequences are SEHNR and FQNEAQ (reference sequence). The CDR3 is 13 amino acids. As DNA, the CDR3 is TGTGCCAGCAGCTTAGACAGCGCTGAACCCCTCCACTTT. Its translation: CASSLDSAEPLHF. Based on the CDR3 plus reference TRBV7-9 and TRBJ1-6, the full variable domain is DTGVSQNPRHKITKRGQNVTFRCDPISEHNRLYWYRQTLGQGPEFLTYFQNEAQLEKSRLLSDRFSAERPKGSFSTLEIQRTEQGDSAMYLCASSLDSAEPLHFGNGTRLTVT.

Many counts were recorded for this clonotype. The V and J genes are TRBV9 and TRBJ2-1; no definite D call. The CDR3 totals 14 residues. Trimming left V 1 base short and J 4 bases short, with 9 bases between. Per germline, CDR1 SGDLS and CDR2 YYNGEE. The CDR3 nucleotides are TGTGCCAGCAGCGTATCCCTCCAGTACAATGAGCAGTTCTTC. It translates to CASSVSLQYNEQFF.

This clonotype was seen more than once but under ten times. Here the CDR3 reads CASSQKLGPSYNEQFF. CDR3 coding DNA: TGTGCCAGCAGCCAAAAGTTAGGGCCTTCCTACAATGAGCAGTTCTTC. This chain links TRBV14 with TRBJ2-1; D is ambiguous. This CDR3 is built from 16 residues. Germline CDR1 and CDR2: SGHDN and FVKESK. V was shortened by 2 bases and J by 1 base, with 12 bases between the two germline ends.

This clonotype was seen more than once but under ten times. The chain couples TRBV9 to TRBJ1-1; D gene ambiguous. The CDR3 runs 13 residues. Per the germline V gene, CDR1 is SGDLS and CDR2 is YYNGEE. Trimming cost V 0 bases and J 1 base, with 4 bases left between them. This chain's CDR3 is CASSVDRNTEAFF. The CDR3 nucleotides are TGTGCCAGCAGCGTAGACCGGAACACTGAAGCTTTCTTT.

The chain joins TRBV5-5 to TRBJ2-5; TRBD1 aligns across 11 bases. V shed 0 bases and J 5 bases; nucleotides not matched to a gene: 3. This CDR3 has 15 amino acids. CDR1 SGHKS and CDR2 YYEKEE come from the germline V gene (reference sequence). In DNA form, the CDR3 reads TGTGCCAGCAGCTTGGGGACAGGGGGCCTGGAGACCCAGTACTTC. The encoded protein is CASSLGTGGLETQYF. Full variable domain (remainder filled in from reference TRBV5-5 and TRBJ2-5): DAGVTQSPTHLIKTRGQQVTLRCSPISGHKSVSWYQQVLGQGPQFIFQYYEKEERGRGNFPDRFSARQFPNYSSELNVNALLLGDSALYLCASSLGTGGLETQYFGPGTRLLVL.

The chain is built from TRBV7-3 and TRBJ1-4; D is undetermined. The V gene's germline CDR1 is SGHTA and CDR2 FQGTGA. The CDR3 consists of 16 residues. The V end lost 1 base, the J end lost 8 bases, and 17 bases lay between the germline ends. The CDR3 bases are TGTGCCAGCAGCTTAAGCCCAGTGGGGTCGAAAGAAAAACTGTTTTTT. Translating gives CASSLSPVGSKEKLFF.

This clonotype was detected only a few times. The V gene is TRBV7-9, the J gene TRBJ2-2; 7 bases are a match to TRBD2. Germline CDR1 and CDR2: SEHNR and FQNEAQ (reference sequence). The CDR3 is made up of 17 amino acids. V gave up 5 bases and J gave up 1 base; unmatched junction bases: 10. In DNA, the CDR3 is TGTGCCAGCAGCCCCCGTCCTAGCGGAGGGAACACCGGGGAGCTGTTTTTT. This codes for CASSPRPSGGNTGELFF.

Ten or more counts support this clonotype. The V gene is TRBV29-1, the J gene TRBJ2-1, with 12 bases fitting TRBD2. The CDR3 consists of 17 residues. J gave up 12 bases and V 2 bases, and 17 bases lay outside the gene matches. Germline CDR1 SQVTM, CDR2 ANQGSEA. CDR3 region: CSVEWSGDGLAGKGQFF. DNA of the CDR3: TGCAGCGTTGAATGGTCCGGCGATGGACTAGCGGGAAAAGGGCAGTTCTTC.

The gene calls are TRBV27 and TRBJ2-1; unclear D gene. Trimming removed 7 bases at V and 9 bases at J, with 13 bases between. Germline CDR1 reads MNHEY; CDR2 reads SMNVEV (reference sequence). The CDR3 runs to 12 residues. CDR3 DNA sequence: TGTGCCAGCACTTCGTCGGTGGGTGAGCAGTTCTTC. Its translation: CASTSSVGEQFF.